This TCR beta chain stems from a study of CD8 T cells in ankylosing spondylitis. Study findings and constraints: There was a TCR beta motif, made of several highly homologous variants, that appeared characteristic of ankylosing spondylitis blood.

TCRdb reprocessed the 5' RACE reads with MiXCR, giving one entry per CDR3 protein. The repertoire holds around 390,000 distinct CDR3 sequences, 20% to 25% seen once, with around 17% in the top ten. A remark on this clonotype: Its antigen is as yet unknown.

Germline V gives CDR1 LNHDA, CDR2 SQIVND (reference sequence). The CDR3 runs to 14 residues. The clonotype comes from a male donor with ankylosing spondylitis. What was sequenced was blood, either unsorted or a sorted T cell fraction (not recorded which). V is TRBV19 and J is TRBJ2-3; perhaps TRBD1 as D (5 bases). This chain's CDR3 is CASRARYLTDTQYF. The CDR3 bases are TGTGCTTCCAGGGCCAGATATCTCACAGATACGCAGTATTTT. The full variable domain, its missing parts supplied by reference TRBV19 and TRBJ2-3, is DGGITQSPKYLFRKEGQNVTLSCEQNLNHDAMYWYRQDPGQGLRLIYYSQIVNDFQKGDIAEGYSVSREKKESFPLTVTSAQKNPTAFYLCASRARYLTDTQYFGPGTRLTVL.